The 11 T cell receptor beta chains below were found in one sample sequenced in a study of post-analysis software for immune sequencing data. Sequencing libraries made from TCR beta cDNA carried unique molecular identifiers. A single record per CDR3 protein comes from TCRdb applying MiXCR to the PCR reads. Of 350,000 to 500,000 distinct CDR3 sequences listed, about 39% are singletons. Study conclusions and caveats: Roughly 5 TRBV segments, TRBV5-6, TRBV5-1 and TRBV20-1 among them, were found more frequent in patients than controls.

No antigen has been identified for these receptors. The sequencing input was blood. The receptors originated from a girl aged 2-15 years with multiple sclerosis.

The chain couples TRBV6-1 to TRBJ2-1; TRBD2 matches at 7 bases. Losses at the gene ends were 4 bases for V and 2 bases for J; bases not matched to a gene: 11. Germline V lookup: CDR1 MNHNS, CDR2 SASEGT. The CDR3 has 17 amino acids. The CDR3 sequence: CASSVNAGVFPYNEQFF. Here the CDR3 DNA reads TGTGCCAGCAGTGTAAATGCGGGGGTTTTTCCCTACAATGAGCAGTTCTTC.

The rearrangement links TRBV27 to TRBJ2-2; weak D call: TRBD2 (5 bases). Germline lookup yields CDR1 MNHEY and CDR2 SMNVEV (reference sequence). Between the trimmed V and J ends, which lost 2 bases and 0 bases, there was a span of 7 bases. The CDR3 is 15 residues long. The CDR3 coding sequence is TGTGCCAGCAGTTTAAGAGGGCCGAACACCGGGGAGCTGTTTTTT. Protein product: CASSLRGPNTGELFF.

There are a few counts of this clonotype. The V call is TRBV7-2, the J call TRBJ2-1, with TRBD2 as a possible D gene (5 bases). V was shortened by 1 base and J by 10 bases, with 11 bases between the two germline ends. CDR1 is SGHTA and CDR2 is FQGNSA in the germline V gene. This CDR3 contains 13 residues. The CDR3 spells CASSLDRSGEQFF. DNA of the CDR3: TGTGCCAGCAGCTTAGACCGCTCGGGGGAGCAGTTCTTC. The entire variable domain, with the rest obtained from reference TRBV7-2 and TRBJ2-1, is as follows: GAGVSQSPSNKVTEKGKDVELRCDPISGHTALYWYRQSLGQGLEFLIYFQGNSAPDKSGLPSDRFSAERTGGSVSTLTIQRTQQEDSAVYLCASSLDRSGEQFFGPGTRLTVL.

The chain combines TRBV11-2 with TRBJ1-2; no reliable D call. The CDR3 is 13 residues long. Germline V gene data show CDR1 as SGHAT and CDR2 as FQNNGV. Trimming pared 2 bases from V and 9 bases from J, leaving 13 bases between. The CDR3 nucleotides are TGTGCCAGCAGCTTATCGATTTCGTGGAGCTACACCTTC. The encoded protein is CASSLSISWSYTF.

This clonotype was counted a few times. The rearrangement uses TRBV7-8 and TRBJ2-4; unclear D gene. CDR1 and CDR2 from the germline V gene are SGHVS and FQNEAQ. The V end was cut by 5 bases, the J end by 2 bases, with 16 bases between. CDR3 size: 16 residues. The CDR3 here is CASSPLSTPTKNIQYF. The CDR3 nucleotides are TGTGCCAGCAGCCCCCTCTCCACACCGACCAAAAACATTCAGTACTTC.

This clonotype showed up just a few times. The genes are TRBV20-1 and TRBJ2-3; a weak D match, TRBD2 (5 bases). Germline V gene data show CDR1 as DFQATT and CDR2 as SNEGSKA (reference sequence). Trimming pared 3 bases from V and 2 bases from J, leaving 15 bases between. This CDR3 has 15 residues. CDR3: CSASSLQRNTDTQYF. As DNA, the CDR3 is TGCAGTGCTAGTAGTCTCCAGCGGAACACAGATACGCAGTATTTT.

This clonotype was detected only a few times. This sequence joins TRBV5-6 and TRBJ2-1, with 11 bases lining up with TRBD2. V gave up 1 base and J gave up 9 bases; unmatched junction bases: 0. CDR1 and CDR2 from the germline V gene are SGHDT and YYEEEE. The CDR3 has 13 residues. CDR3 sequence: CASSLTSGSEQFF. The DNA for the CDR3 is TGTGCCAGCAGCTTGACTAGCGGGAGTGAGCAGTTCTTC.

This clonotype has a handful of counts. CDR3 sequence: CASSLETGTGGAYGYTF. Here the CDR3 DNA reads TGCGCCAGCAGCTTGGAAACTGGGACAGGCGGGGCGTATGGCTACACCTTC. This chain links TRBV5-1 with TRBJ1-2; TRBD1 aligns across 8 bases. Trimming took 0 bases from V and 5 from J; bases not matched to a gene: 12. Germline V gives CDR1 SGHRS, CDR2 YFSETQ. This CDR3 spans 17 amino acids.

The rearrangement uses TRBV19 and TRBJ2-7, with TRBD1 as a possible D gene (6 bases). This CDR3 spans 13 amino acids. Germline loops: CDR1 LNHDA, CDR2 SQIVND (reference sequence). V gave up 4 bases and J gave up 7 bases, with 14 bases separating them. The CDR3 nucleotides read TGTGCCAGTAGTACCCGGACAGAACGGGAGCAGTACTTC. Its protein product is CASSTRTEREQYF.

This clonotype was counted a few times. This chain connects TRBV9 to TRBJ2-1, with TRBD2 identical over 11 bases. The junction had 4 bases not matched to a gene; V was cut back by 3 bases and J by 8 bases. The CDR3 loop spans 14 amino acids. Germline CDR1 SGDLS, CDR2 YYNGEE. CDR3: CASSERLAGYEQFF. DNA for the CDR3: TGTGCCAGCAGCGAGCGACTAGCGGGGTATGAGCAGTTCTTC.

This clonotype has a handful of counts. The chain has TRBV5-1 and TRBJ2-7; D unclear. The germline CDR1 and CDR2 sequences are SGHRS and YFSETQ. There are 14 residues in the CDR3. V shed 3 bases and J shed 6 bases, with 16 bases lying between them. CDR3 protein: CASSSTRRAAEQYF. In DNA, the CDR3 is TGCGCCAGCAGCTCCACCCGAAGGGCGGCCGAGCAGTACTTC.